These 30 T cell receptor beta chains came from one sample sequenced in a study of blood T cell repertoires in COVID-19. The protocol was immunoSEQ multiplex PCR, while the TCRdb copy is restricted to in-frame clones and leaves out a portion. Of 110,000 or so clones in the sample, roughly 80% were seen once. The source material was peripheral blood. These receptors all stem from a woman aged 40 to 55 with acute or convalescent COVID-19.

This clone has a single count. The chain combines TRBV12-3 or TRBV12-4 with TRBJ2-7, with D uncertain. The V end was cut by 1 base, the J end by 4 bases, with 5 bases between. The CDR3 loop spans 12 amino acids. The CDR3 loop is CASSLVRYEQYF. The CDR3, as DNA: TGTGCCAGCAGTTTAGTCAGGTACGAGCAGTACTTC.

Of note for this clone: The same CDR3 can be traced to other DNA sequences in this sample. The chain recombines TRBV11-2 with TRBJ1-2, with a possible D match to TRBD1 (6 bases). Between the trimmed V and J ends, which lost 0 bases and 14 bases, there was a span of 13 bases. CDR3 length equals 12 residues. Germline V gene lookup returns CDR1 SGHAT and CDR2 FQNNGV. The chain's CDR3 is CASSLEGTYLTF. DNA for the CDR3: TGTGCCAGCAGCTTAGAAGGGACATACCTAACCTTC.

The chain employs TRBV18 and TRBJ1-2; D perhaps matches TRBD1 (6 bases). This CDR3 region has 13 residues. V was shortened by 5 bases and J by 3 bases, with 10 bases between the two germline ends. Germline V CDR1 and CDR2: KGHSH, LQKENI. The CDR3: CASSTGLDYGYTF. The CDR3, as DNA: TGTGCCAGCTCAACAGGGTTGGACTATGGCTACACCTTC.

CDR3 in amino acids: CASSLLNRGTNYGYTF. Here the CDR3 DNA reads TGCGCCAGCAGCTTGCTCAACAGGGGGACTAACTATGGCTACACCTTC. The V call is TRBV5-1, the J call TRBJ1-2; 8 bases are a match to TRBD1. Germline lookup yields CDR1 SGHRS and CDR2 YFSETQ. The CDR3 is made up of 16 amino acids. The V and J ends lost 1 base and 0 bases, in that order; junction bases with no gene match: 5.

The chain links TRBV9 to TRBJ2-7; 12 nucleotides line up with TRBD1. Unmatched junction bases numbered 4, after V lost 3 bases and J lost 0 bases. This CDR3 region has 16 residues. Per germline, CDR1 SGDLS and CDR2 YYNGEE. The CDR3 region has the DNA TGTGCCAGCAGCGGGGGACAGGGGGCCAGCTCCTACGAGCAGTACTTC. Translation: CASSGGQGASSYEQYF.

The chain carries TRBV12-5 and TRBJ1-3; D uncertain. The CDR3 runs to 13 residues. Germline lookup yields CDR1 LGHNT and CDR2 FRNRAP. Trimming shortened V by 2 bases and J by 0 bases, and 2 bases separated the two germline ends. The CDR3 bases are TGTGCTAGTGGTTTGTACTCTGGAAACACCATATATTTT. Protein product: CASGLYSGNTIYF.

V and J are TRBV23-1 and TRBJ1-2; TRBD1 aligns across 7 bases. TRBV23-1 is annotated as an ORF whose role is uncertain. J was trimmed by 0 bases and V by 6 bases; bases with no gene match: 7. The CDR3 sequence is 15 residues long. The CDR3 DNA is TGCGCCAGCAGGCTCCGGGACAGTCCTAACTATGGCTACACCTTC. Amino acid sequence: CASRLRDSPNYGYTF.

This clone is a singleton in its sample. CDR3: CASSYETGLNYGYTF. CDR3 nucleotides: TGTGCCAGCAGTTACGAGACAGGGCTAAACTATGGCTACACCTTC. V gene TRBV7-9 combines with J gene TRBJ1-2, with 7 bases aligning to TRBD1. Germline trimming cut 6 bases from V and 2 bases from J; bases unmatched to any gene: 9. The germline gives CDR1 SEHNR, CDR2 FQNEAQ (reference sequence). This CDR3 contains 15 residues. The full variable domain, completed using reference TRBV7-9 and TRBJ1-2, is DTGVSQNPRHKITKRGQNVTFRCDPISEHNRLYWYRQTLGQGPEFLTYFQNEAQLEKSRLLSDRFSAERPKGSFSTLEIQRTEQGDSAMYLCASSYETGLNYGYTFGSGTRLTVV.

This clone has ten or more counts. The chain combines TRBV5-1 with TRBJ2-7; 9 bases line up with TRBD1. V lost 5 bases and J lost 3; bases outside the gene matches: 6. The CDR3 length is 14 residues. The germline CDR1 and CDR2 sequences are SGHRS and YFSETQ. The CDR3 loop reads CASRVDRGDYEQYF. The CDR3, as DNA: TGCGCCAGCAGGGTAGACAGGGGGGACTACGAGCAGTACTTC.

This sequence joins TRBV23-1 and TRBJ2-1, with 9 bases identical to TRBD1. TRBV23-1 is noted as an ORF with a role that remains uncertain. The CDR3 runs 20 residues. V dropped 4 bases and J dropped 0; count of bases not matched to a gene: 16. CDR3 amino acids: CASSPKPGTGSLSSYNEQFF. CDR3 DNA: TGCGCCAGCAGTCCAAAACCCGGGACAGGGTCCCTGAGCTCCTACAATGAGCAGTTCTTC.

This clone was recorded only once. J is TRBJ1-1 and V is TRBV6-2 or TRBV6-3; D not resolved. Trimming cost V 6 bases and J 2 bases, with 13 bases left between them. The CDR3 has 14 residues. In germline, CDR1 is MNHEY, CDR2 SVGEGT. The CDR3 loop reads CASSNQAGNTEAFF. The CDR3 DNA reads as TGTGCCAGCAGCAATCAAGCAGGCAACACTGAAGCTTTCTTT.

The V gene is TRBV11-3, the J gene TRBJ2-1, with a tentative D call TRBD1 (5 bases). V lost 1 base to trimming and J lost 0 bases, with 7 bases between them. CDR1 and CDR2 (germline): SGHNT, YENEEA. The CDR3 covers 15 residues. CDR3 protein: CASSLGDSSYNEQFF. CDR3 nucleotides: TGTGCCAGCAGCTTAGGAGACAGCTCCTACAATGAGCAGTTCTTC.

This rearrangement joins TRBV11-2 to TRBJ2-7; the match to TRBD2 covers 10 bases. Germline values: CDR1 SGHAT, CDR2 FQNNGV. The CDR3 loop spans 15 amino acids. Losses at the gene ends were 4 bases for V and 3 bases for J; bases not matched to a gene: 6. CDR3 in DNA: TGTGCCAGCAGCTCGCGGACTAGCGGAATCTACGAGCAGTACTTC. Protein: CASSSRTSGIYEQYF.

DNA of the CDR3: TGTGCCAGCAGCTTCTCCCGGGGGGGTAACTATGGCTACACCTTC. Translating it yields CASSFSRGGNYGYTF. The chain uses TRBV7-9 and TRBJ1-2; possibly TRBD1 for D (5 bases). Germline CDR1 reads SEHNR; CDR2 reads FQNEAQ (reference sequence). The CDR3 runs 15 residues. V was trimmed by 3 bases and J by 1 base, leaving 12 bases between them.

The chain uses TRBV5-6 and TRBJ2-7; TRBD1 might be the D (6 bases). The CDR3 has 13 residues. Germline assignment: CDR1 SGHDT and CDR2 YYEEEE. Trimming pared 0 bases from V and 3 bases from J, leaving 7 bases between. The CDR3 here is CASSLGGGYEQYF. CDR3 nucleotides: TGTGCCAGCAGCTTGGGAGGGGGCTACGAGCAGTACTTC.

This chain joins TRBV7-9 and TRBJ1-1; D is ambiguous. Trimming took off 5 bases at V and 0 bases at J, with 13 bases between the two ends. This CDR3 is 15 amino acids long. Germline V gives CDR1 SEHNR, CDR2 FQNEAQ (reference sequence). As DNA, the CDR3 is TGTGCCAGCAGCACCCCGGTTTCGGTGAACACTGAAGCTTTCTTT. As protein: CASSTPVSVNTEAFF.

This clone was recorded once. The chain employs TRBV10-1 and TRBJ2-7, with D possibly matching TRBD1 (5 bases). CDR1 is WNHNN and CDR2 is SYGVQD in the germline V gene (reference sequence). V dropped 6 bases and J dropped 0 bases, with 18 bases sitting between them. CDR3 length equals 16 residues. DNA for the CDR3: TGCGCCAGCAGCCCCGGGCGCCTTGACAGCTCCTACGAGCAGTACTTC. Its protein product is CASSPGRLDSSYEQYF.

The chain is built from TRBV30 and TRBJ1-5, with TRBD1 identical over 8 bases. The V gene's germline CDR1 is GTSNPN and CDR2 SVGIG (reference sequence). The V gene end was trimmed by 2 bases and the J gene end by 1 base; junction bases not matched to a gene: 4. The CDR3 has 15 residues. Here the CDR3 DNA reads TGTGCCTGGAGTCCTGGGGACAGGAGCAATCAGCCCCAGCATTTT. The encoded protein is CAWSPGDRSNQPQHF.

The genes are TRBV5-4 and TRBJ2-5; TRBD1 matches at 8 bases. Germline V gene data show CDR1 as SGHNT and CDR2 as YYREEE (reference sequence). V dropped 2 bases and J dropped 4; count of bases not matched to a gene: 4. This CDR3 is 14 amino acids long. CDR3 nucleotides: TGTGCCAGCAGCTTAAATACAGGGGGAGAGACCCAGTACTTC. This sequence encodes CASSLNTGGETQYF.

The V and J genes are TRBV5-1 and TRBJ1-1; no reliable D call. This CDR3 region has 14 residues. Germline-derived CDR1 and CDR2 are SGHRS and YFSETQ. The V end was cut by 1 base, the J end by 1 base, with 8 bases between. In nucleotides, the CDR3 is TGCGCCAGCAGCTTGATGTCAGGGAACACTGAAGCTTTCTTT. It is translated as CASSLMSGNTEAFF.

CDR3 bases: TGTGCCAGCAGCTCGCAGACAGGATTGAACTATGGCTACACCTTC. Its protein product is CASSSQTGLNYGYTF. The chain carries TRBV9 and TRBJ1-2; maybe TRBD1 (6 bases). The length of the CDR3 is 15 residues. V gave up 4 bases and J gave up 2 bases, with 15 bases separating them. The germline CDR1 and CDR2 sequences are SGDLS and YYNGEE. The complete variable domain, with remaining parts taken from reference TRBV9 and TRBJ1-2, reads DSGVTQTPKHLITATGQRVTLRCSPRSGDLSVYWYQQSLDQGLQFLIQYYNGEERAKGNILERFSAQQFPDLHSELNLSSLELGDSALYFCASSSQTGLNYGYTFGSGTRLTVV.

The V and J genes are TRBV5-1 and TRBJ1-1; TRBD1 might be the D (6 bases). V was pared by 5 bases and J by 6 bases, with 20 bases between. The germline V gene encodes CDR1 SGHRS and CDR2 YFSETQ. The length of the CDR3 is 15 residues. CDR3 coding DNA: TGCGCCAGCAGGTTTCAGGGGACTACGGACTCTGAAGCTTTCTTT. This encodes CASRFQGTTDSEAFF.

The table lists this clone with a count of one. The rearrangement joins TRBV5-1 to TRBJ1-1; TRBD1 aligns across 7 bases. The length of the CDR3 is 13 residues. J was trimmed by 2 bases and V by 5 bases; bases with no gene match: 3. Germline loops: CDR1 SGHRS, CDR2 YFSETQ. DNA for the CDR3: TGCGCCAGCAGACGGGACAGCAACACTGAAGCTTTCTTT. Residues: CASRRDSNTEAFF.

The V and J genes are TRBV6-1 and TRBJ1-6; maybe TRBD1 (6 bases). Deletions cut 3 bases from V and 10 bases from J, with 16 bases between. The CDR3 totals 15 residues. Per germline, CDR1 MNHNS and CDR2 SASEGT. CDR3 sequence: CASSDRGGGESPLHF. The CDR3 region has the DNA TGTGCCAGCAGTGACCGCGGAGGGGGGGAATCACCCCTCCACTTT.

The CDR3 protein is CASSESERGGTDTQYF. The CDR3 nucleotides read TGCGCCAGCAGTGAAAGTGAGCGGGGGGGCACAGATACGCAGTATTTT. The chain recombines TRBV10-1 with TRBJ2-3, with 9 nucleotides matching TRBD2. J lost 1 base, V lost 3 bases, and 5 bases had no gene match. CDR3 length: 16 amino acids. Germline V lookup: CDR1 WNHNN, CDR2 SYGVQD (reference sequence).

CDR3 DNA: TGTGCCAGCAGTCGACGGACAGGGGAGGATTCACCCCTCCACTTT. Its protein product is CASSRRTGEDSPLHF. The V call is TRBV6-6, the J call TRBJ1-6; TRBD1 agrees at 9 bases. In germline, CDR1 is MNHNY, CDR2 SVGAGI (reference sequence). The CDR3 is 15 amino acids. Germline trimming cut 5 bases from V and 8 bases from J; bases unmatched to any gene: 7.

The rearrangement links TRBV28 to TRBJ1-5; possibly TRBD1 for D (6 bases). The CDR3 runs 12 residues. The V gene's germline CDR1 is MDHEN and CDR2 SYDVKM. Between the trimmed V and J ends, which lost 9 bases and 4 bases, there was a span of 10 bases. CDR3 sequence reads: CASGTTNQPQHF. In DNA form, the CDR3 reads TGTGCCAGTGGGACAACTAATCAGCCCCAGCATTTT.

V usage is TRBV6-4 and J usage is TRBJ2-7, with TRBD1 matching 7 bases. Losses at the gene ends were 7 bases for V and 5 bases for J; bases not matched to a gene: 8. Germline lookup yields CDR1 MRHNA and CDR2 SNTAGT. The CDR3 has 13 amino acids. CDR3 nucleotides: TGTGCCAGCACCCCGGACAGGAGGCACGAGCAGTACTTC. It codes for CASTPDRRHEQYF.

This chain joins TRBV29-1 and TRBJ2-7; 11 bases align to TRBD2. The CDR3 spans 14 residues. The V segment lost 4 bases and the J segment 7 bases; nucleotides outside the gene matches: 9. In germline, CDR1 is SQVTM, CDR2 ANQGSEA. Written as DNA, the CDR3 is TGCAGCGTTGGGGGTCTAGCGGGAGGAGGGGAGCAGTACTTC. Translating it yields CSVGGLAGGGEQYF.

The chain uses TRBV19 and TRBJ1-2; D is ambiguous. Germline loops: CDR1 LNHDA, CDR2 SQIVND (reference sequence). This CDR3 region has 13 residues. Trimming removed 1 base at V and 4 bases at J, with 7 bases between. The CDR3 nucleotides read TGTGCCAGTAGTATAGCAGAAGTCTATGGCTACACCTTC. Translated, it gives CASSIAEVYGYTF.